The 7 T cell receptor beta chains in this list originate from one sample, sequenced in a study of cytomegalovirus exposure and HLA in healthy donors. Data came from immunoSEQ multiplex PCR; TCRdb stores just in-frame clones and leaves some out. Altogether about 150,000 clones are present, 65% to 90% being singletons, with the ten largest covering around 22%. Source material: PBMCs. Receptors were obtained from a young man in good health and CMV-seropositive.

The chain has TRBV25-1 and TRBJ1-1; D is perhaps TRBD1 (6 bases). CDR1 and CDR2 from the germline V gene are MGHDK and SYGVNS. The CDR3 sequence is 14 residues long. The V gene lost 4 bases and the J gene lost 1 base, with 10 bases spanning the gap. The CDR3 nucleotides read TGTGCCAGCAGTGCCCGGGACAAGAACACTGAAGCTTTCTTT. As protein: CASSARDKNTEAFF. Together with reference TRBV25-1 and TRBJ1-1, the CDR3 gives the full variable domain: EADIYQTPRYLVIGTGKKITLECSQTMGHDKMYWYQQDPGMELHLIHYSYGVNSTEKGDLSSESTVSRIRTEHFPLTLESARPSHTSQYLCASSARDKNTEAFFGQGTRLTVV.

The rearrangement uses TRBV6-5 and TRBJ1-5; D is ambiguous. CDR1 and CDR2 (germline): MNHEY, SVGAGI. This CDR3 is built from 11 residues. V was cut by 8 bases and J by 5 bases, with 7 bases left in between. CDR3 DNA sequence: TGTGCCAGCGGGGAGGATCAGCCCCAGCATTTT. It specifies CASGEDQPQHF.

The chain combines TRBV27 with TRBJ1-2, with D uncertain. The germline V gene has CDR1 MNHEY and CDR2 SMNVEV (reference sequence). The CDR3 sequence is 13 residues long. V was clipped by 6 bases and J by 1 base, with 9 bases between them. CDR3 DNA: TGTGCCAGCAGCCCTACGCGTAACTATGGCTACACCTTC. Protein: CASSPTRNYGYTF.

Only one count was recorded for this clone. The J gene is TRBJ2-7, the V gene TRBV15, with a weak D call TRBD1 (6 bases). The CDR3 is made up of 12 amino acids. Germline-derived CDR1 and CDR2 are LNHNV and YYDKDF (reference sequence). The germline V and J ends were trimmed by 3 bases and 7 bases, with 10 bases remaining between them. CDR3 nucleotide sequence: TGTGCCACCAGCAGTACAGGGTGGGAGCAGTACTTC. Its protein product is CATSSTGWEQYF.

The table lists this clone with a count of one. The CDR3 DNA sequence: TGTGCCAGTTCCCGACGGGATACAAACACTGAAGCTTTCTTT. It is translated as CASSRRDTNTEAFF. The rearrangement uses TRBV19 and TRBJ1-1; D remains ambiguous. The CDR3 sequence is 14 residues long. Germline V CDR1 and CDR2: LNHDA, SQIVND (reference sequence). Trimming shortened V by 8 bases and J by 2 bases, and 15 bases separated the two germline ends.

The chain links TRBV5-6 to TRBJ2-3; TRBD2 agrees at 8 bases. CDR3 length: 18 residues. Germline V CDR1 and CDR2: SGHDT, YYEEEE. Germline trimming cut 1 base from V and 1 base from J; bases unmatched to any gene: 11. The CDR3 DNA reads as TGTGCCAGCAGCTTGAGGATTTTAAGCGGGAGTGGCACAGATACGCAGTATTTT. It yields the protein CASSLRILSGSGTDTQYF.

V gene TRBV7-2 combines with J gene TRBJ1-2; the D gene is possibly TRBD1 (5 bases). V was shortened by 7 bases and J by 5 bases, with 20 bases between the two germline ends. Germline CDR1 SGHTA, CDR2 FQGNSA. This CDR3 spans 15 amino acids. Here the CDR3 DNA reads TGTGCCAGCACCCCGCGGGGCCGACAAGAATATGGCTACACCTTC. Residues: CASTPRGRQEYGYTF.